Listed below are T cell receptor beta chains from one sample, sequenced in a study of Ad26.COV2.S vaccination and SARS-CoV-2 variants. The repertoire was sequenced with immunoSEQ multiplex PCR; TCRdb's copy has only in-frame clones and lacks some. In the table there are about 250,000 clones, around nine tenths of which are singletons. The specimen comprised peripheral blood, sampled in a trial of Ad26.COV2.S vaccine versus placebo. These receptors were collected from a person aged 18-60 years who received the Ad26.COV2.S COVID-19 vaccine or a placebo. The CDR3 runs from the conserved cysteine through the conserved F or W. The D gene is left open where the match is weak. Where a row states a size, it is once, few, many or the class of an expanded clone; other rows omit it.

abundance	len	d_gene	v_gene	j_gene	CDR3aa	CDR3nt
.	17	TRBD2	TRBV18	TRBJ2-3	CASSQLSGTSGTDTQYF	TGTGCCAGCTCACAACTCTCCGGGACTAGCGGCACAGATACGCAGTATTTT
.	13	.	TRBV13	TRBJ1-1	CASSLGGRSEAFF	TGTGCCAGCAGCTTGGGAGGGCGTAGTGAAGCTTTCTTT
.	17	TRBD1	TRBV6-1	TRBJ1-6	CASSEKQGGGSNSPLHF	TGTGCCAGCAGTGAAAAGCAGGGGGGCGGGAGTAATTCACCCCTCCACTTT
.	16	.	TRBV4-3	TRBJ2-5	CASSQWGASSQETQYF	TGCGCCAGCAGCCAATGGGGAGCTAGCTCACAAGAGACCCAGTACTTC
.	15	.	TRBV18	TRBJ1-5	CASSPPGGGGQPQHF	TGTGCCAGCTCACCTCCGGGGGGGGGCGGTCAGCCCCAGCATTTT
medium-sized	15	.	TRBV6-5	TRBJ2-5	CASSLAPSVVETQYF	TGTGCCAGCAGTCTAGCCCCTTCTGTGGTGGAGACCCAGTACTTC
.	16	TRBD2	TRBV9	TRBJ2-1	CASSVGGGGANNEQFF	TGTGCCAGCAGCGTCGGCGGCGGGGGGGCCAATAATGAGCAGTTCTTC
.	12	.	TRBV29-1	TRBJ2-1	CSVVGAYNEQFF	TGCAGCGTTGTGGGAGCCTACAATGAGCAGTTCTTC
.	12	.	TRBV3-1/TRBV3-2	TRBJ1-1	CASRDGNTEAFF	TGTGCCAGCCGTGACGGAAACACTGAAGCTTTCTTT
.	15	.	TRBV19	TRBJ1-5	CASSIVWGVAQPQHF	TGTGCCAGTAGTATAGTTTGGGGGGTGGCTCAGCCCCAGCATTTT
.	15	TRBD2	TRBV5-1	TRBJ2-7	CASSSSGTSGDSEYF	TGCGCCAGCAGCTCTTCCGGGACTAGCGGGGATTCGGAGTACTTC
.	17	.	TRBV21-1	TRBJ2-5	CASSIAMGIPPKETQYF	TGTGCCAGCAGCATAGCCATGGGTATCCCGCCAAAGGAGACCCAGTACTTC
.	15	TRBD2	TRBV6-2/TRBV6-3	TRBJ2-3	CASSSGLVEIDTQYF	TGTGCCAGCAGTTCGGGACTAGTGGAGATAGATACGCAGTATTTT
.	16	TRBD2	TRBV9	TRBJ2-7	CASSGDSGGATYEQYF	TGTGCCAGCAGCGGGGATAGCGGGGGAGCTACCTACGAGCAGTACTTC
once	16	TRBD1	TRBV27	TRBJ2-3	CASSSGGTGVLDTQYF	TGTGCCAGCAGTTCAGGGGGGACAGGGGTATTAGATACGCAGTATTTT
.	10	.	TRBV2	TRBJ2-7	CASMLYEQYF	TGTGCCAGCATGCTCTACGAGCAGTACTTC
.	14	.	TRBV19	TRBJ2-7	CASSIQMSSYEQYF	TGTGCCAGTAGTATTCAGATGAGCTCCTACGAGCAGTACTTC
once	18	.	TRBV19	TRBJ2-1	CASSIPFHRGGTGNEQFF	TGTGCCAGTAGTATACCCTTCCACAGGGGAGGAACGGGCAATGAGCAGTTCTTC
.	15	.	TRBV6-5	TRBJ1-5	CASSYSQLSNQPQHF	TGTGCCAGCAGTTATAGCCAGCTTAGCAATCAGCCCCAGCATTTT
.	13	TRBD1	TRBV19	TRBJ2-1	CASSITGGNEQFF	TGTGCCAGTAGTATCACAGGGGGGAATGAGCAGTTCTTC
.	15	.	TRBV6-5	TRBJ2-1	CASSYSFLGGAEQFF	TGTGCCAGCAGTTACTCTTTTCTCGGGGGAGCTGAGCAGTTCTTC
.	13	.	TRBV3-1/TRBV3-2	TRBJ1-3	CASSPELGNTIYF	TGTGCCAGCAGCCCTGAATTGGGAAACACCATATATTTT
.	12	TRBD1	TRBV19	TRBJ1-1	CATRQGAAEAFF	TGTGCCACCCGACAGGGGGCGGCTGAAGCTTTCTTT
once	15	.	TRBV5-5	TRBJ2-5	CASSPVYRTEETQYF	TGTGCCAGCAGCCCGGTTTACAGGACCGAAGAGACCCAGTACTTC
.	15	TRBD1	TRBV7-9	TRBJ1-4	CASSLGQGSNEKLFF	TGTGCCAGCAGCCTGGGACAGGGGTCTAATGAAAAACTGTTTTTT
.	13	TRBD1	TRBV12-3/TRBV12-4	TRBJ1-2	CASSLQTGSGYTF	TGTGCCAGCAGTCTACAGACAGGGTCTGGCTACACCTTC
.	15	.	TRBV9	TRBJ1-5	CASSVDWTSNQPQHF	TGTGCCAGCAGCGTAGACTGGACAAGCAATCAGCCCCAGCATTTT
.	20	.	TRBV10-3	TRBJ2-1	CAISDPVARKSGREGNEQFF	TGTGCCATCAGTGATCCTGTTGCGAGAAAGAGTGGGCGAGAAGGCAATGAGCAGTTCTTC
few	19	TRBD2	TRBV4-1	TRBJ2-2	CASSLFTSGGARNTGELFF	TGCGCCAGCAGCCTATTCACTAGCGGGGGGGCCAGGAACACCGGGGAGCTGTTTTTT
.	14	.	TRBV6-4	TRBJ2-1	CASSDSMEGTEQFF	TGTGCCAGCAGTGACTCGATGGAGGGGACAGAGCAGTTCTTC
.	12	TRBD2	TRBV11-3	TRBJ2-1	CASSSSGGEQFF	TGTGCCAGCAGCTCCAGCGGGGGCGAGCAGTTCTTC
.	15	TRBD2	TRBV30	TRBJ2-3	CAWSVRGGGSDTQYF	TGTGCCTGGAGTGTACGCGGGGGGGGCTCAGATACGCAGTATTTT
.	16	TRBD2	TRBV7-2	TRBJ2-3	CASSPRTSGPSDTQYF	TGTGCCAGCAGCCCCCGGACTAGCGGACCATCAGATACGCAGTATTTT
.	18	.	TRBV7-8	TRBJ2-6	CASGPGWRGEGRANVLTF	TGTGCCAGCGGCCCTGGTTGGAGGGGAGAAGGTCGGGCCAACGTCCTGACTTTC
.	14	TRBD1	TRBV5-1	TRBJ1-1	CASSFGQGNTEAFF	TGCGCCAGCAGCTTCGGACAGGGCAACACTGAAGCTTTCTTT
few	14	.	TRBV7-9	TRBJ1-5	CASSRTDTNQPQHF	TGTGCCAGCAGCCGGACAGACACCAATCAGCCCCAGCATTTT
.	12	.	TRBV7-9	TRBJ2-1	CASSLSVNEQFF	TGTGCCAGCAGCTTATCCGTCAATGAGCAGTTCTTC
few	14	TRBD1	TRBV7-2	TRBJ1-2	CASSEDRGPYGYTF	TGTGCCAGCAGCGAAGACAGGGGGCCCTATGGCTACACCTTC
.	14	.	TRBV5-6	TRBJ2-5	CASSLARGQETQYF	TGTGCCAGCAGCTTGGCACGGGGACAAGAGACCCAGTACTTC
many	17	TRBD1	TRBV5-1	TRBJ2-7	CASSFYLTGTGGYEQYF	TGCGCCAGCAGCTTCTACCTTACCGGGACAGGGGGCTACGAGCAGTACTTC
.	15	.	TRBV30	TRBJ1-4	CAWTRSNLGGEKLFF	TGTGCCTGGACCCGATCGAATCTTGGGGGCGAAAAACTGTTTTTT
once	15	TRBD1	TRBV4-2	TRBJ1-4	CASSLVTGREEKLFF	TGTGCCAGCAGCCTTGTGACAGGGAGAGAAGAAAAACTGTTTTTT
.	16	TRBD2	TRBV5-6	TRBJ2-2	CASSFRLAIRGGELFF	TGTGCCAGCAGCTTTAGACTAGCGATTCGGGGCGGGGAGCTGTTTTTT
.	14	.	TRBV3-1/TRBV3-2	TRBJ2-3	CASSYEVSTDTQYF	TGTGCCAGCAGTTACGAAGTTTCTACAGATACGCAGTATTTT
.	15	TRBD2	TRBV18	TRBJ2-7	CASSQVGGVPYEQYF	TGTGCCAGCTCACAGGTCGGGGGGGTGCCCTACGAGCAGTACTTC
.	15	TRBD2	TRBV5-4	TRBJ2-5	CASSLGRGGGETQYF	TGTGCCAGCAGCTTGGGTAGGGGCGGGGGAGAGACCCAGTACTTC
.	16	TRBD2	TRBV19	TRBJ2-2	CASSLGLAGPTGELFF	TGTGCCAGTAGTCTGGGACTAGCGGGACCCACCGGGGAGCTGTTTTTT